This T cell receptor (beta chain) emerged from a study of identifying expanded T cells in peripheral blood. With 0 bases removed from V and 5 bases from J, the gap between germline ends came to 9 bases. The CDR3 has 14 amino acids. The germline CDR1 and CDR2 sequences are SGHRS and YFSETQ. Clones were sequenced by immunoSEQ multiplex PCR, and TCRdb holds only the in-frame ones, with some missing. The sample lists about 97,000 clones, 70% to 90% seen once, with 13% to 15% in the top ten. On this clone: The antigen is undetermined.

Collection occurred without any documented infections or immune events in donors. Study-level results: Technical replicates showed around 1.3 changed clones; roughly two weeks roughly 15; four weeks 19. Two-week clone count variance significantly increased as total template count grew.

Sequenced: blood. The origin of this receptor is a person between 18 and 69 years old in good health. V and J are TRBV5-1 and TRBJ2-1; TRBD1 is a possible D gene (6 bases). The CDR3 DNA sequence: TGCGCCAGCAGCTTGGGGAACAGGGACAATGAGCAGTTCTTC. The encoded protein is CASSLGNRDNEQFF.